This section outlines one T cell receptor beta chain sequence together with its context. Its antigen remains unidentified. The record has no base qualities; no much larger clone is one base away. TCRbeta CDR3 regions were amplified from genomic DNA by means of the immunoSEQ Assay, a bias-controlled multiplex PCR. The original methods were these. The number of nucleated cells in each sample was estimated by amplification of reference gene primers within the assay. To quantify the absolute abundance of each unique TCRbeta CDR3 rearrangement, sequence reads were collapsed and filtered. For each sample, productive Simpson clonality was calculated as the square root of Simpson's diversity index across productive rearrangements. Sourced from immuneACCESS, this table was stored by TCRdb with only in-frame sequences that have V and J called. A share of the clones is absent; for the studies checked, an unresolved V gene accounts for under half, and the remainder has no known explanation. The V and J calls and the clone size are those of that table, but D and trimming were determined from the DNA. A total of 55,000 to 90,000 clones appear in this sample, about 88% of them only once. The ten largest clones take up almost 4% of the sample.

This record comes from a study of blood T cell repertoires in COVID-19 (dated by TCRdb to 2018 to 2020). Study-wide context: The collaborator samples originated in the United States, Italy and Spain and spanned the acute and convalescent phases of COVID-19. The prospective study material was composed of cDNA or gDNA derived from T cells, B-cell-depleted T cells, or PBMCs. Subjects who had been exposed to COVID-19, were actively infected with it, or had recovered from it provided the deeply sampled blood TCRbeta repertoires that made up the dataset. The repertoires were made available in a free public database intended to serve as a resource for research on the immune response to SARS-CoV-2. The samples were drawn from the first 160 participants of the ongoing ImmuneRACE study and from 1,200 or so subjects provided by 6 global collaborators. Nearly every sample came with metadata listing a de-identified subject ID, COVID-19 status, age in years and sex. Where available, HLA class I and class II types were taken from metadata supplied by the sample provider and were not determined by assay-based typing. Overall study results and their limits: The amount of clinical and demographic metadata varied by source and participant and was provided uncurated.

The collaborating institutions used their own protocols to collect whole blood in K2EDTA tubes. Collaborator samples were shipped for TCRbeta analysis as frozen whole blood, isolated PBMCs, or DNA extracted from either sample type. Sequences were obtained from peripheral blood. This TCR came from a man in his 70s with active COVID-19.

CDR3 sequence: CASSPGTGGLGVEAFF. In nucleotides, the sequence is TGCGCCAGCAGCCCCGGGACAGGGGGCTTGGGAGTCGAAGCTTTCTTT. The V gene is TRBV5-1 and the J gene is TRBJ1-1; 12 middle bases align to TRBD1. CDR1 SGHRS and CDR2 YFSETQ were looked up in the germline V gene. Taken from cysteine to phenylalanine, the CDR3 has 16 residues. Of all the DNA, just the CDR3 is kept, 48 bases in frame from base 1. V is pruned by 4 bases and J by 8 bases, leaving 12 bases of the junction without a gene match.